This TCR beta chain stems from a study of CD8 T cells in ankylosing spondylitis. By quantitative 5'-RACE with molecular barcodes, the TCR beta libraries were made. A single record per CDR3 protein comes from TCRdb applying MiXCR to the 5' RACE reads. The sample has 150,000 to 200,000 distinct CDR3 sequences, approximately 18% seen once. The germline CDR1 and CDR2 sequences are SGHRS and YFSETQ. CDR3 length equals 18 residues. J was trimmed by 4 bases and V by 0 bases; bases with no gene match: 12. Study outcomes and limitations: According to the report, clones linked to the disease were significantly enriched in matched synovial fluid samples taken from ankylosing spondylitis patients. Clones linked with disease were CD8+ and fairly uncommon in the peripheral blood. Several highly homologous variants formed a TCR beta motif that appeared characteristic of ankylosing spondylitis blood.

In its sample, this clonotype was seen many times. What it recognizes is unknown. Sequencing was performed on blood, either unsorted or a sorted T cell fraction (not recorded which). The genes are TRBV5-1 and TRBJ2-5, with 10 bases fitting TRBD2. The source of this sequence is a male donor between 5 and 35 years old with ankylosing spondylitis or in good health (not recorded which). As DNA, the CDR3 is TGCGCCAGCAGCTTGGGAGTGAACCCCCGACTAGCGGGAGAGACCCAGTACTTC. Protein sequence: CASSLGVNPRLAGETQYF.